One sample yielded the 11 T cell receptor beta chains listed below, sequenced in a study of blood T cell repertoires in COVID-19. The data were produced by immunoSEQ multiplex PCR, yet TCRdb's version contains in-frame clones alone and is incomplete. In the table there are about 250,000 clones, 80% to 90% of which are singletons. Sequences were obtained from PBMCs or T cells enriched from blood (not recorded which). These receptors were obtained from a woman between 18 and 29 years old who had recovered from COVID-19.

The chain combines TRBV19 with TRBJ1-1; 7 bases are shared with TRBD1. The CDR3 has 15 residues. Trimming took 5 bases from V and 1 from J; bases not matched to a gene: 7. Germline V gives CDR1 LNHDA, CDR2 SQIVND (reference sequence). The CDR3 nucleotides read TGTGCCAGTAGTTTACAGGGGTCTCGGAACACTGAAGCTTTCTTT. It translates to CASSLQGSRNTEAFF.

This clone was detected only a few times. The chain couples TRBV13 to TRBJ1-1; weak D call: TRBD1 (6 bases). The CDR3 has 15 amino acids. V lost 7 bases and J lost 2, with 17 bases in between. Germline loops: CDR1 PRHDT, CDR2 FYEKMQ (reference sequence). The CDR3 bases are TGTGCCAGCACACCGGGGCTGGGGGCTAACACTGAAGCTTTCTTT. It codes for CASTPGLGANTEAFF.

The DNA for the CDR3 is TGTGCCGGTTCGACAGGGCGCACCGGGGAGCTGTTTTTT. Protein sequence: CAGSTGRTGELFF. This chain connects TRBV2 to TRBJ2-2; 7 bases map to TRBD1. This CDR3 is built from 13 residues. The V segment lost 11 bases and the J segment 4 bases; nucleotides outside the gene matches: 7. Germline CDR1 and CDR2: SNHLY and FYNNEI.

DNA of the CDR3: TGTGCCATCAGTTCACGACAGGGGGAAGGTGAAAAACTGTTTTTT. Amino acids: CAISSRQGEGEKLFF. The V and J genes are TRBV10-3 and TRBJ1-4; TRBD1 matches at 9 bases. V was pared by 5 bases and J by 7 bases, with 8 bases of the junction left unmatched. The CDR3 runs 15 residues. Germline V gene lookup returns CDR1 ENHRY and CDR2 SYGVKD.

V is TRBV2 and J is TRBJ2-5, with D maybe TRBD2 (5 bases). CDR3 length: 15 residues. Germline V gives CDR1 SNHLY, CDR2 FYNNEI. Deletions cut 3 bases from V and 2 bases from J, with 13 bases between. DNA of the CDR3: TGTGCCAGCAGTGAGGGAATGGGCGGGCAAGAGACCCAGTACTTC. Translated: CASSEGMGGQETQYF.

This clone was recorded only once. V and J are TRBV4-1 and TRBJ2-4, with D perhaps TRBD1 (6 bases). The CDR3 is made up of 14 amino acids. Trimming took off 5 bases at V and 6 bases at J, with 14 bases between the two ends. The germline CDR1 and CDR2 sequences are MGHRA and YSYEKL. The DNA of the CDR3 is TGCGCCAGCAGCGAACAGGCCAGGGGAAACATTCAGTACTTC. Translated: CASSEQARGNIQYF.

V and J are TRBV7-9 and TRBJ2-2; D gene ambiguous. The germline gives CDR1 SEHNR, CDR2 FQNEAQ (reference sequence). This CDR3 spans 11 amino acids. V lost 5 bases, J lost 5 bases, and 3 bases lay in between. CDR3 in DNA: TGTGCCAGCAGCCCAACCGGGGAGCTGTTTTTT. Protein: CASSPTGELFF.

The CDR3: CASSPRPGVVYNEQFF. DNA of the CDR3: TGTGCCAGCTCACCAAGGCCCGGGGTCGTCTACAATGAGCAGTTCTTC. This chain connects TRBV18 to TRBJ2-1; tentative D call: TRBD2 (5 bases). The CDR3 contains 16 residues. Trimming cost V 2 bases and J 3 bases, with 14 bases left between them. In germline, CDR1 is KGHSH, CDR2 LQKENI.

This rearrangement joins TRBV19 to TRBJ2-7, with D possibly matching TRBD1 (5 bases). V was trimmed by 4 bases and J by 4 bases, leaving 17 bases between them. Germline CDR1 reads LNHDA; CDR2 reads SQIVND (reference sequence). This CDR3 has 15 residues. The DNA for the CDR3 is TGTGCCAGTAGTACCAGGGTCGCCGGGTGGTACGAGCAGTACTTC. It is translated as CASSTRVAGWYEQYF.

This clone has just one count. The chain couples TRBV6-5 to TRBJ1-5; TRBD1 matches at 7 bases. Trimming at V came to 7 bases and at J to 9 bases, leaving 9 bases not matched to a gene. Germline V gene lookup returns CDR1 MNHEY and CDR2 SVGAGI. This CDR3 has 13 amino acids. Here the CDR3 reads CASNFRQGGPQHF. CDR3 DNA: TGTGCCAGCAACTTTCGACAGGGCGGGCCCCAGCATTTT.

This rearrangement joins TRBV9 to TRBJ2-3, with 7 bases identical to TRBD2. The CDR3 covers 17 residues. V shed 4 bases, J shed 0 bases, and the junction held 11 bases outside the gene matches. From germline, CDR1 is SGDLS and CDR2 YYNGEE. The CDR3 is CASSPVGWRGSTDTQYF. The CDR3 DNA sequence: TGTGCCAGCAGCCCCGTCGGTTGGCGGGGGAGCACAGATACGCAGTATTTT.